A selection of T cell receptor beta chains follows, all from one sample in a study of Ad26.COV2.S vaccination and SARS-CoV-2 variants. TCRdb's copy holds only in-frame clones and misses some; the assay was immunoSEQ multiplex PCR. Of roughly 400,000 clones in the sample, about 90% are singletons; the top ten hold approximately 4.5%. Sequences were derived from peripheral blood, sampled in a trial of Ad26.COV2.S vaccine versus placebo. The receptors were gathered from a person between 18 and 59 years old who received the Ad26.COV2.S COVID-19 vaccine or a placebo. Each CDR3 is given without its conserved first and last residue. Each record gives: CDR3 length, V gene, CDR3 protein.

9 TRBV9 ASKRQAGYT
12 TRBV30 AWSAGVNTGELF
12 TRBV25-1 ASSPDRANTEAF
12 TRBV19 ASSIRGRRAEAF
12 TRBV29-1 SVEIRISYNEQF
11 TRBV9 ASSVDPTDTQY
13 TRBV5-8 ASSFRGHNNQPQH
13 TRBV7-6 ASSPAGTGGYEQY
12 TRBV6-5 ASSRTGGSYEQY
15 TRBV7-8 ASSLAGGGQRGDTQY